The clone carrying this TCR beta chain has only a few counts. The data belong to a study of patients and donors after allogeneic stem cell transplantation. The V and J ends lost 0 bases and 7 bases respectively, with 13 bases between them. This CDR3 spans 14 amino acids. Germline assignment: CDR1 SGHRS and CDR2 YFSETQ. From the RT-PCR reads, TCRdb called clonotypes with MiXCR, one entry per CDR3 protein. Found here are fewer than 75,000 distinct CDR3 sequences, less than 30% of them singletons; the top ten hold approximately 26%. The gene calls are TRBV5-1 and TRBJ1-2; no definite D call. This clonotype originated in a human donor who was either an allogeneic HSCT recipient or a stem cell or donor lymphocyte infusion donor (not recorded which). It is not recorded whose cells these are; they may come from a transplant donor. The sample consisted of blood, either unsorted or a sorted T cell fraction (not recorded which). As DNA, the CDR3 is TGCGCCAGCAGCTTGGAGTGGAATTTGAGTGGCTACACCTTC. The encoded protein is CASSLEWNLSGYTF.